One and the same sample provided the 2 T cell receptor beta chains below, sequenced in a study of T cell repertoires in cytomegalovirus infection. For these TCRs, the target antigens are not known. TCRdb re-analysed the reads in MiXCR, keeping a single row per CDR3 protein. The sample holds fewer than 850,000 distinct CDR3 sequences, roughly 28% seen once. The sequencing used cultured CD8+ T cells from PBMCs, collected from culture after CMV antigen stimulation. These receptors were obtained from a human donor in good health (CMV status not recorded). Some clones in this sample may be carry-over from other donors' samples.

The rearrangement joins TRBV10-2 to TRBJ2-7, with D possibly matching TRBD1 (5 bases). The closer fit of TRBJ2-1 to the DNA end suggests the J call may be wrong. Germline CDR1 and CDR2: WSHSY and SAAADI. This CDR3 is 16 amino acids long. CDR3 DNA sequence: TGCGCCAGCAGTTCTGAGTTCCCAGGGCTCCCCTACGAGCAGTTCTTC. It translates to CASSSEFPGLPYEQFF.

The chain links TRBV4-2 to TRBJ1-1; maybe TRBD1 (5 bases). The CDR3 sequence is 15 residues long. Germline V CDR1 and CDR2: LGHNA, YNFKEQ. V was trimmed by 1 base and J by 8 bases, leaving 17 bases between them. Here the CDR3 reads CASSQGDQGRGEAFF. CDR3 DNA: TGTGCCAGCAGCCAAGGGGACCAGGGAAGGGGAGAAGCTTTCTTT.